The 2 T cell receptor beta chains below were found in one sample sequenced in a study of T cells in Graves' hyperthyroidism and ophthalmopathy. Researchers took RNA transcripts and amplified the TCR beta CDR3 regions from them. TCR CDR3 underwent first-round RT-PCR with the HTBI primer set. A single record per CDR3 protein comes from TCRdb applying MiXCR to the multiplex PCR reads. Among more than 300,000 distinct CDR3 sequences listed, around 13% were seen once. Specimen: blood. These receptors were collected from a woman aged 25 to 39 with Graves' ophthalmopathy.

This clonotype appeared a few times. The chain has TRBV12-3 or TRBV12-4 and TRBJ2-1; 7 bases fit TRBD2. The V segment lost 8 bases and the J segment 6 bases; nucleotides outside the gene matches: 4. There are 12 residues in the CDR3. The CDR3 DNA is TGTGCCAGCTGGGGACTAACCAATGAGCAGTTCTTC. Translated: CASWGLTNEQFF.

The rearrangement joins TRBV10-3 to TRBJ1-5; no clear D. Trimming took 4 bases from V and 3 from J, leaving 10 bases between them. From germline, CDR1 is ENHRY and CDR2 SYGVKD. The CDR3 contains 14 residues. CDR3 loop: CAISALDNNQPQHF. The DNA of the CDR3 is TGTGCCATCAGTGCACTTGACAACAATCAGCCCCAGCATTTT.